Below, 20 T cell receptor beta chains from the same sample are listed, as sequenced in a study of CD8 T cells in Susac syndrome. After extraction with the RNeasy kit, roughly 0.45 to 1 ug of the RNA was reverse transcribed using random hexamers. One entry per CDR3 protein results from TCRdb running MiXCR on the immunoSEQ multiplex PCR reads. The data contain approximately 190,000 distinct CDR3 sequences, nearly 97% of them singletons. The sample taken for sequencing was CD4+ T cells from PBMCs. The receptors originated from a human donor with Susac syndrome.

This rearrangement joins TRBV30 to TRBJ1-5, with D possibly being TRBD1 (5 bases). Trimming left V 2 bases short and J 9 bases short, with 14 bases between. CDR1 is GTSNPN, CDR2 SVGIG, per germline (reference sequence). The CDR3 totals 13 residues. The CDR3 here is CAWSLGEGGPQHF. CDR3 nucleotide sequence: TGTGCCTGGAGTCTGGGGGAGGGAGGGCCCCAGCATTTT. Filled out from reference TRBV30 and TRBJ1-5, the complete variable domain reads SQTIHQWPATLVQPVGSPLSLECTVEGTSNPNLYWYRQAAGRGLQLLFYSVGIGQISSEVPQNLSASRPQDRQFILSSKKLLLSDSGFYLCAWSLGEGGPQHFGDGTRLSIL.

The chain joins TRBV5-1 to TRBJ2-7, with a weak D call TRBD1 (5 bases). From germline, CDR1 is SGHRS and CDR2 YFSETQ. Trimming cost V 0 bases and J 0 bases, with 16 bases left between them. CDR3 length: 17 amino acids. CDR3 sequence (DNA): TGCGCCAGCAGCTTGGGCCAGGGTGGGATTCCCTCCTACGAGCAGTACTTC. Amino acid sequence: CASSLGQGGIPSYEQYF. Variable domain in full (rest from reference TRBV5-1 and TRBJ2-7): KAGVTQTPRYLIKTRGQQVTLSCSPISGHRSVSWYQQTPGQGLQFLFEYFSETQRNKGNFPGRFSGRQFSNSRSEMNVSTLELGDSALYLCASSLGQGGIPSYEQYFGPGTRLTVT.

This clonotype was seen more than once but under ten times. The chain recombines TRBV12-3 or TRBV12-4 with TRBJ1-2, with D maybe TRBD1 (6 bases). The CDR3 totals 13 residues. V gave up 2 bases and J gave up 4 bases, with 8 bases separating them. For the CDR3, the DNA is TGTGCCAGCAGTTTAACAGGGAGCTATGGCTACACCTTC. It codes for CASSLTGSYGYTF.

This chain uses TRBV19 with TRBJ1-1, with D possibly matching TRBD1 (6 bases). Germline CDR1 and CDR2: LNHDA and SQIVND (reference sequence). The germline V and J ends were trimmed by 8 bases and 1 base, with 17 bases remaining between them. The CDR3 loop spans 15 amino acids. CDR3 nucleotide sequence: TGTGCCAGTGCCACCCTCCGGACAGCGAACACTGAAGCTTTCTTT. Its translation is CASATLRTANTEAFF.

This chain's CDR3 is CAWNSGGATNEKLFF. CDR3 coding DNA: TGTGCCTGGAACTCCGGGGGTGCAACTAATGAAAAACTGTTTTTT. V gene TRBV30 combines with J gene TRBJ1-4, with D perhaps matching TRBD1 (5 bases). This CDR3 spans 15 amino acids. CDR1 is GTSNPN and CDR2 is SVGIG in the germline V gene (reference sequence). Trimming took 4 bases from V and 0 from J, leaving 12 bases between them.

The genes are TRBV6-2 or TRBV6-3 and TRBJ2-7; 8 bases map to TRBD2. With V trimmed by 7 bases and J by 1 base, 3 bases remained unmatched. Germline assignment: CDR1 MNHEY and CDR2 SVGEGT. The CDR3 is 13 residues long. In DNA form, the CDR3 reads TGTGCCAGCATGACTAGCGTTTCCTACGAGCAGTACTTC. It translates to CASMTSVSYEQYF.

This sequence joins TRBV6-5 and TRBJ1-6, with D maybe TRBD1 (6 bases). The V end lost 5 bases, the J end lost 6 bases, and 14 bases lay between the germline ends. This CDR3 has 15 residues. The germline CDR1 and CDR2 sequences are MNHEY and SVGAGI. CDR3 sequence reads: CASSRPGQLNSPLHF. CDR3 in DNA: TGTGCCAGCAGTCGTCCGGGACAACTTAATTCACCCCTCCACTTT.

The chain carries TRBV19 and TRBJ2-6; D is possibly TRBD2 (6 bases). The length of the CDR3 is 15 residues. CDR1 is LNHDA and CDR2 is SQIVND in the germline V gene (reference sequence). V lost 2 bases and J 4 bases, leaving 9 bases between the germline ends. The CDR3 reads CASSIWEEGANVLTF. The DNA of the CDR3 is TGTGCCAGTAGTATATGGGAGGAAGGGGCCAACGTCCTGACTTTC. Full variable domain (missing parts from reference TRBV19 and TRBJ2-6): DGGITQSPKYLFRKEGQNVTLSCEQNLNHDAMYWYRQDPGQGLRLIYYSQIVNDFQKGDIAEGYSVSREKKESFPLTVTSAQKNPTAFYLCASSIWEEGANVLTFGAGSRLTVL.

The chain recombines TRBV3-1 with TRBJ1-6; the match to TRBD1 covers 7 bases. J lost 5 bases, V lost 4 bases, and 5 bases had no gene match. CDR1 LGHDT and CDR2 YNNKEL come from the germline V gene (reference sequence). This CDR3 region has 15 residues. The CDR3 spells CASSLFGTDNSPLHF. DNA of the CDR3: TGTGCCAGCAGCCTTTTCGGGACAGATAATTCACCCCTCCACTTT.

This rearrangement joins TRBV5-1 to TRBJ2-3; D is undetermined. Germline assignment: CDR1 SGHRS and CDR2 YFSETQ. The V end was cut by 3 bases, the J end by 2 bases, with 7 bases between. The CDR3 sequence is 13 residues long. DNA of the CDR3: TGCGCCAGCAGCTACAGTTACACAGATACGCAGTATTTT. Translation: CASSYSYTDTQYF.

The chain carries TRBV5-1 and TRBJ2-5; possible D gene TRBD2, 6 bases. V dropped 4 bases and J dropped 3 bases, with 13 bases sitting between them. The CDR3 has 14 residues. Germline V gene data show CDR1 as SGHRS and CDR2 as YFSETQ. This chain's CDR3 is CASSTWTTKETQYF. The CDR3 DNA reads TGCGCCAGCAGCACGTGGACTACAAAAGAGACCCAGTACTTC.

The chain uses TRBV3-1 and TRBJ2-1; 7 nucleotides agree with TRBD2. The CDR3 contains 11 residues. The germline V gene has CDR1 LGHDT and CDR2 YNNKEL (reference sequence). The V gene end was trimmed by 1 base and the J gene end by 12 bases; junction bases not matched to a gene: 0. CDR3 sequence: CASSQGGGQFF. The CDR3 DNA is TGTGCCAGCAGCCAAGGGGGGGGGCAGTTCTTC.

This clonotype was seen once. The J gene is TRBJ2-1, the V gene TRBV6-5; a possible D gene is TRBD1 (6 bases). The germline V and J ends were trimmed by 0 bases and 6 bases, with 12 bases remaining between them. CDR1 is MNHEY, CDR2 SVGAGI, per germline. CDR3 length: 15 residues. CDR3 residues: CASSYSSSRGNEQFF. Written as DNA, the CDR3 is TGTGCCAGCAGTTACTCGTCAAGCAGGGGCAATGAGCAGTTCTTC.

This chain links TRBV30 with TRBJ2-5; weak D call: TRBD2 (6 bases). Trimming left V 3 bases short and J 5 bases short, with 22 bases between. This CDR3 is built from 16 residues. In germline, CDR1 is GTSNPN, CDR2 SVGIG (reference sequence). For the CDR3, the DNA is TGTGCCTGGAGCGGGGACCTGGCCGGGGGTTTTGAGACCCAGTACTTC. Translated, it gives CAWSGDLAGGFETQYF.

The CDR3 protein is CASSTGDRGRKYEQYF. The CDR3 DNA reads as TGCGCCAGCAGCACCGGGGACAGGGGGCGGAAATACGAGCAGTACTTC. V gene TRBV4-1 combines with J gene TRBJ2-7; 12 nucleotides line up with TRBD1. Germline V gives CDR1 MGHRA, CDR2 YSYEKL. The trim removed 5 bases at V and 4 bases at J, leaving 9 bases unmatched. This CDR3 spans 16 amino acids.

The chain carries TRBV6-5 and TRBJ1-2; 12 bases are shared with TRBD1. Germline V gene sequence: CDR1 MNHEY, CDR2 SVGAGI. The CDR3 has 14 amino acids. V shed 8 bases, J shed 4 bases, and the junction held 5 bases outside the gene matches. CDR3 protein: CASGTGGAFYGYTF. The CDR3 DNA reads as TGTGCCAGCGGGACAGGGGGCGCCTTCTATGGCTACACCTTC.

The chain carries TRBV6-1 and TRBJ2-1; maybe TRBD2 (5 bases). CDR1 and CDR2 (germline): MNHNS, SASEGT. With 7 bases removed from V and 6 bases from J, the gap between germline ends came to 16 bases. The CDR3 has 14 amino acids. The DNA of the CDR3 is TGTGCCAGCAACAGCGGAGGACCATCCAATGAGCAGTTCTTC. It specifies CASNSGGPSNEQFF.

Only one count was recorded for this clonotype. The chain recombines TRBV14 with TRBJ2-7; D may be TRBD1 (6 bases). Germline lookup yields CDR1 SGHDN and CDR2 FVKESK. CDR3 length: 13 amino acids. With 6 bases removed from V and 7 bases from J, the gap between germline ends came to 16 bases. This CDR3 reads CASRALRGSEQYF. Written as DNA, the CDR3 is TGTGCCAGCAGAGCCCTGAGGGGGTCGGAGCAGTACTTC.

The chain uses TRBV4-3 and TRBJ2-5, with 7 bases identical to TRBD1. CDR3 length equals 14 residues. The junction had 8 bases not matched to a gene; V was cut back by 5 bases and J by 5 bases. From germline, CDR1 is LGHNA and CDR2 YSLEER. The CDR3 DNA reads TGCGCCAGCAGCGTGGGACAGACGATGGAGACCCAGTACTTC. This sequence encodes CASSVGQTMETQYF.

This clonotype was found once. The chain employs TRBV6-5 and TRBJ2-1; D gene uncertain. CDR3 length equals 16 residues. Per germline, CDR1 MNHEY and CDR2 SVGAGI. V dropped 0 bases and J dropped 8 bases, with 17 bases sitting between them. CDR3 protein: CASSYSSAGKEDEQFF. The CDR3 DNA sequence: TGTGCCAGCAGTTACTCATCGGCAGGAAAAGAGGATGAGCAGTTCTTC.